This TCR beta chain came from a study of shared clonotypes between healthy human individuals. V trimming: 4 bases; J trimming: 2 bases; junction bases outside the gene matches: 7. Germline V CDR1 and CDR2: SGHTA, FQGNSA. The CDR3 is 15 amino acids. Comments on this clone: The antigen remains undetermined.

Sequencing was performed with immunoSEQ multiplex PCR; in TCRdb, only in-frame clones are kept and a portion is missing. The data show approximately 530,000 clones, 90% to 97% seen once. Points from the study as a whole: Depth was large, yet rarefaction showed that sorted-subset sequencing was incomplete. Generally, naive subsets (rather than memory subsets) showed larger estimated richness.

The chain is built from TRBV7-2 and TRBJ2-7; 8 nucleotides match TRBD1. This sequence originates from a young woman in good health. Sequenced input: naive CD4+ T cells sorted from blood. Noted subset: CD45RA+ positively selected. The CDR3: CASSWQGAATYEQYF. In nucleotides, the CDR3 is TGTGCCAGCAGCTGGCAGGGGGCCGCGACCTACGAGCAGTACTTC.